A single sample is the source of the 13 T cell receptor beta chains below, sequenced in a study of shared clonotypes between healthy human individuals. Sequencing used immunoSEQ multiplex PCR; TCRdb keeps in-frame clones, though not all of them. The sample consists of 1,400,000 or so clones, 98% of them appearing once. Sequenced sample: naive CD4+ T cells sorted from blood. Specified subset: CD45RA+ positively selected. Receptor source: a man aged 25-40 years in good health.

The J gene is TRBJ2-7, the V gene TRBV18, with a possible D match to TRBD2 (6 bases). Trimming cost V 3 bases and J 7 bases, with 19 bases left between them. The germline CDR1 and CDR2 sequences are KGHSH and LQKENI. This CDR3 is built from 15 residues. The CDR3 sequence: CASSPSGLGWEEQYF. CDR3 coding DNA: TGTGCCAGCTCACCTTCGGGACTGGGGTGGGAGGAGCAGTACTTC.

This chain uses TRBV9 with TRBJ2-1; the D gene could be TRBD1 or TRBD2 (5 bases each). Trimming pared 3 bases from V and 3 bases from J, leaving 13 bases between. Germline V gene lookup returns CDR1 SGDLS and CDR2 YYNGEE. There are 15 residues in the CDR3. The CDR3 protein is CASSATGGRYNEQFF. Here the CDR3 DNA reads TGTGCCAGCAGCGCTACAGGCGGGCGCTACAATGAGCAGTTCTTC. Complete variable domain (other parts from reference TRBV9 and TRBJ2-1): DSGVTQTPKHLITATGQRVTLRCSPRSGDLSVYWYQQSLDQGLQFLIQYYNGEERAKGNILERFSAQQFPDLHSELNLSSLELGDSALYFCASSATGGRYNEQFFGPGTRLTVL.

The chain has TRBV27 and TRBJ2-7; TRBD1 or TRBD2 may be the D gene (5 bases each). Trimming removed 2 bases from V and 2 bases from J, with 13 bases in between. Germline lookup yields CDR1 MNHEY and CDR2 SMNVEV (reference sequence). There are 15 residues in the CDR3. The CDR3 nucleotides read TGTGCCAGCAGTTTACGGGGCATTAAGACCTACGAGCAGTACTTC. This translates into CASSLRGIKTYEQYF.

A remark on this clone: Other DNA sequences from this sample encode an identical CDR3 as well. This rearrangement joins TRBV10-1 to TRBJ2-1; 8 bases agree with TRBD2. After removal of 2 bases from V and 4 bases from J, the junction contained 1 base not matched to a gene. The CDR3 consists of 14 residues. CDR1 is WNHNN, CDR2 SYGVQD, per germline (reference sequence). This CDR3 is CASSESGSYNEQFF. Written as DNA, the CDR3 is TGCGCCAGCAGTGAGAGCGGGAGTTACAATGAGCAGTTCTTC.

The chain is built from TRBV18 and TRBJ1-2; tentatively, D is TRBD1 (6 bases). The CDR3 extends over 14 amino acids. Germline V CDR1 and CDR2: KGHSH, LQKENI. The V gene lost 4 bases and the J gene lost 5 bases, with 14 bases spanning the gap. The CDR3 loop is CASSQEQGSYGYTF. The CDR3 coding sequence is TGTGCCAGCTCACAGGAGCAGGGGTCGTATGGCTACACCTTC. Together with reference TRBV18 and TRBJ1-2, the CDR3 gives the full variable domain: NAGVMQNPRHLVRRRGQEARLRCSPMKGHSHVYWYRQLPEEGLKFMVYLQKENIIDESGMPKERFSAEFPKEGPSILRIQQVVRGDSAAYFCASSQEQGSYGYTFGSGTRLTVV.

The J gene is TRBJ2-1, the V gene TRBV7-9; D might be TRBD2 (6 bases). This CDR3 is 14 amino acids long. V was pared by 4 bases and J by 9 bases, with 16 bases between. Germline V gene lookup returns CDR1 SEHNR and CDR2 FQNEAQ (reference sequence). The CDR3 DNA is TGTGCCAGCAGCTCAGAGGGTAAGGGAGGTGAGCAGTTCTTC. Translation gives CASSSEGKGGEQFF. Drawing the rest from reference TRBV7-9 and TRBJ2-1, the complete variable domain is DTGVSQNPRHKITKRGQNVTFRCDPISEHNRLYWYRQTLGQGPEFLTYFQNEAQLEKSRLLSDRFSAERPKGSFSTLEIQRTEQGDSAMYLCASSSEGKGGEQFFGPGTRLTVL.

J is TRBJ2-3 and V is TRBV28; no firm D call. This CDR3 contains 15 residues. Germline loops: CDR1 MDHEN, CDR2 SYDVKM. V lost 1 base and J 1 base, leaving 9 bases between the germline ends. The CDR3 reads CASSLSGPRTDTQYF. DNA of the CDR3: TGTGCCAGCAGTTTATCCGGACCGCGCACAGATACGCAGTATTTT.

The chain joins TRBV7-9 to TRBJ1-1, with D uncertain. CDR1 SEHNR and CDR2 FQNEAQ come from the germline V gene (reference sequence). The CDR3 contains 14 residues. V dropped 7 bases and J dropped 5 bases, with 17 bases sitting between them. The DNA for the CDR3 is TGTGCCAGCAACCCGGGGAGCCTGCGGACTGAAGCTTTCTTT. Translation gives CASNPGSLRTEAFF. Full variable domain (outside the CDR3, taken from reference TRBV7-9 and TRBJ1-1): DTGVSQNPRHKITKRGQNVTFRCDPISEHNRLYWYRQTLGQGPEFLTYFQNEAQLEKSRLLSDRFSAERPKGSFSTLEIQRTEQGDSAMYLCASNPGSLRTEAFFGQGTRLTVV.

The V call is TRBV2, the J call TRBJ2-3; D unresolved. CDR3 length equals 11 residues. Germline V gives CDR1 SNHLY, CDR2 FYNNEI. Deletions cut 1 base from V and 8 bases from J, with 4 bases between. The CDR3 region is CASSEGGTQYF. In DNA, the CDR3 is TGTGCCAGCAGTGAAGGGGGTACGCAGTATTTT.

This sequence joins TRBV9 and TRBJ1-2; 7 bases map to TRBD1. The CDR3 is 18 residues long. The V and J ends lost 0 bases and 1 base, in that order; junction bases with no gene match: 12. Per germline, CDR1 SGDLS and CDR2 YYNGEE. The CDR3, as DNA: TGTGCCAGCAGCGTAGGCGGGGCAGGGGGAATGGGTAACTATGGCTACACCTTC. Translated, it gives CASSVGGAGGMGNYGYTF. The variable domain in full, completed from reference TRBV9 and TRBJ1-2, reads DSGVTQTPKHLITATGQRVTLRCSPRSGDLSVYWYQQSLDQGLQFLIQYYNGEERAKGNILERFSAQQFPDLHSELNLSSLELGDSALYFCASSVGGAGGMGNYGYTFGSGTRLTVV.

This chain connects TRBV6-5 to TRBJ2-7; D ambiguous. V was trimmed by 0 bases and J by 4 bases, leaving 10 bases between them. Germline values: CDR1 MNHEY, CDR2 SVGAGI. The CDR3 spans 14 residues. The CDR3 region is CASSYSTMEYEQYF. CDR3 nucleotides: TGTGCCAGCAGTTACTCGACGATGGAATACGAGCAGTACTTC.

The chain has TRBV7-3 and TRBJ2-3; tentatively, D is TRBD2 (6 bases). The CDR3 extends over 15 amino acids. V was clipped by 3 bases and J by 1 base, with 11 bases between them. Germline V gives CDR1 SGHTA, CDR2 FQGTGA. The CDR3 here is CASSLSGRGTDTQYF. CDR3 nucleotide sequence: TGTGCCAGCAGCTTGAGCGGGCGTGGCACAGATACGCAGTATTTT.

V and J are TRBV5-1 and TRBJ2-1, with unresolved D. V was trimmed by 4 bases and J by 2 bases, leaving 13 bases between them. The CDR3 spans 15 residues. The V gene's germline CDR1 is SGHRS and CDR2 YFSETQ. The CDR3 reads CASSDSQSTYNEQFF. In nucleotides, the CDR3 is TGCGCCAGCAGCGATAGTCAATCCACCTACAATGAGCAGTTCTTC. The complete variable domain, with remaining parts taken from reference TRBV5-1 and TRBJ2-1, reads KAGVTQTPRYLIKTRGQQVTLSCSPISGHRSVSWYQQTPGQGLQFLFEYFSETQRNKGNFPGRFSGRQFSNSRSEMNVSTLELGDSALYLCASSDSQSTYNEQFFGPGTRLTVL.